The 2 T cell receptor beta chains listed next were all sequenced from one sample in a study of blood T cells in healthy people across ages. Primed by a sample-barcoded 5' primer and a J-beta primer mix, a second PCR proceeded for about 6 to 12 cycles. MiXCR, run by TCRdb on the 5' RACE reads, gives a single entry per CDR3 protein. The data contain roughly 560,000 distinct CDR3 sequences, about 24% of them singletons. These data also featured in a second study, about T cells of mothers and their children.

The source material was blood. The receptors come from a boy younger than 18 in good health.

This clonotype was observed once. This chain uses TRBV7-9 with TRBJ2-3; 13 bases align to TRBD2. Germline-derived CDR1 and CDR2 are SEHNR and FQNEAQ (reference sequence). V trimming: 3 bases; J trimming: 1 base; junction bases outside the gene matches: 4. The CDR3 has 17 amino acids. For the CDR3, the DNA is TGTGCCAGCAGCTTGGGGACTAGCGGGGCCCGCACAGATACGCAGTATTTT. Its protein product is CASSLGTSGARTDTQYF.

Ten or more counts support this clonotype. This rearrangement joins TRBV12-3 or TRBV12-4 to TRBJ1-2, with D possibly matching TRBD1 (6 bases). V was trimmed by 4 bases and J by 8 bases, leaving 11 bases between them. This CDR3 is 12 amino acids long. CDR3 sequence reads: CASSYGGQGYTF. The CDR3 DNA is TGTGCCAGCAGTTACGGGGGGCAGGGCTACACCTTC.